Listed below are T cell receptor beta chains from one sample, sequenced in a study of blood T cell repertoires in COVID-19. Clones were sequenced by immunoSEQ multiplex PCR, and TCRdb holds only the in-frame ones, with some missing. Of nearly 300,000 clones listed, about 91% are singletons. Material: peripheral blood. These receptors were taken from a woman aged 25 to 45 who had recovered from COVID-19. CDR3s leave out the opening cysteine and the closing phenylalanine or tryptophan.

CDR3: ASTTGRGANQPQH
J: TRBJ1-5
V: TRBV2

CDR3: ASSQTALGYGYT
J: TRBJ1-2
V: TRBV28

CDR3: ASSLGSYEQY
J: TRBJ2-7
V: TRBV11-2

CDR3: ASSTTPPGTDTQY
J: TRBJ2-3
V: TRBV3-1/TRBV3-2

CDR3: AYGGTWEQY
J: TRBJ2-7
V: TRBV28

CDR3: ASSILTGGVSNQPQH
J: TRBJ1-5
V: TRBV19

CDR3: ASSRGGDQETQY
J: TRBJ2-5
V: TRBV3-1/TRBV3-2

CDR3: ASSPAIQETQY
J: TRBJ2-5
V: TRBV5-1

CDR3: ASGSKEGLLSGNTIY
J: TRBJ1-3
V: TRBV12-5

CDR3: ASSLGQGIEQY
J: TRBJ2-7
V: TRBV7-9

CDR3: ASSLGAGTSTDTQY
J: TRBJ2-3
V: TRBV27

CDR3: ASSWRGVRDTQY
J: TRBJ2-3
V: TRBV6-2/TRBV6-3

CDR3: ASSLTREELF
J: TRBJ2-2
V: TRBV7-3

CDR3: ASSFSGTPEYEQY
J: TRBJ2-7
V: TRBV5-8

CDR3: ASSLFGVNAYEQY
J: TRBJ2-7
V: TRBV28

CDR3: ASSLGQGLQATQY
J: TRBJ2-5
V: TRBV5-1

CDR3: ASSQDPGGADTQY
J: TRBJ2-3
V: TRBV3-1/TRBV3-2

CDR3: ASSLRGSGKLF
J: TRBJ1-4
V: TRBV12-3/TRBV12-4

CDR3: ASATGGGNIQY
J: TRBJ2-4
V: TRBV25-1

CDR3: SASGGFREKLF
J: TRBJ1-4
V: TRBV20-1

CDR3: ASSLGGSKGYT
J: TRBJ1-2
V: TRBV7-9

CDR3: ASSLTGGNQPQH
J: TRBJ1-5
V: TRBV18